This T cell receptor beta chain was retrieved from a study of shared clonotypes between healthy human individuals. Per the original methods: Owing to the provision of junction-only sequences devoid of quality scores by immunoSEQ, filtering differed. Clones were sequenced by immunoSEQ multiplex PCR, and TCRdb holds only the in-frame ones, with some missing. The DNA gave D and trimming, while V, J and clone size come from that table. Among about 820,000 clones listed, almost 95% were seen once. Findings of the study overall: Sequencing depth was expected to influence donor clonotype sharing.

Naive CD8 cells lacked CD45RO and underwent positive selection for CCR7, leaving out terminally differentiated effector memory CD45RA+ cells. All participating donors were Caucasian adults from Nashville, Tennessee. This CDR3 is built from 13 residues. Germline assignment: CDR1 SGHTS and CDR2 YDEGEE. V gave up 1 base and J gave up 4 bases, with 8 bases separating them. This clone occurred a few times. No antigen is known for it. The sequence was collected from a man younger than 45 in good health. The V and J genes are TRBV5-8 and TRBJ1-2; D might be TRBD1 (5 bases). Input material: naive CD8+ T cells sorted from blood. The CDR3 sequence is CASSLPGPYGYTF. The DNA for the CDR3 is TGTGCCAGCAGCTTGCCAGGGCCCTATGGCTACACCTTC.